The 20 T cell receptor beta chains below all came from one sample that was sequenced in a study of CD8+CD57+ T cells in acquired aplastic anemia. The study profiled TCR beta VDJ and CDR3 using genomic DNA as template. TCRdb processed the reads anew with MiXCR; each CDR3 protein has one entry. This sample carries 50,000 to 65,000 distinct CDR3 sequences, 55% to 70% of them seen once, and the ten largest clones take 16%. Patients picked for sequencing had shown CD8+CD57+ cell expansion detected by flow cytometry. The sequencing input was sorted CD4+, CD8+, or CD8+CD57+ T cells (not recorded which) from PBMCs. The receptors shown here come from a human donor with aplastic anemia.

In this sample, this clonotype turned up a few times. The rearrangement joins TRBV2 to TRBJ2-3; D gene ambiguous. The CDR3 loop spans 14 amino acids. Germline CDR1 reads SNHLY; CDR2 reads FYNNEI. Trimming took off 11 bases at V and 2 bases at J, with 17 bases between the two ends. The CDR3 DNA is TGTGCCCAGCGTGCCCATCCAACCACAGATACGCAGTATTTT. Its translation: CAQRAHPTTDTQYF.

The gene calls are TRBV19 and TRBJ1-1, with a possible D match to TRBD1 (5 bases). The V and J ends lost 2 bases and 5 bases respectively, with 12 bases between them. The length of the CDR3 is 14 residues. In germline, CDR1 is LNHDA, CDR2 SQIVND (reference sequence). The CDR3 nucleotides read TGTGCCAGTAGTATATCGGTCGGGGGGACTGAAGCTTTCTTT. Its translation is CASSISVGGTEAFF.

CDR3 loop: CASRALATEQYF. The CDR3 DNA follows: TGTGCCAGCAGGGCGCTAGCGACCGAGCAGTACTTC. The J gene is TRBJ2-7, the V gene TRBV2, with a weak D call TRBD2 (6 bases). Germline V gene data show CDR1 as SNHLY and CDR2 as FYNNEI. V lost 6 bases, J lost 6 bases, and 12 bases lay in between. The CDR3 extends over 12 amino acids.

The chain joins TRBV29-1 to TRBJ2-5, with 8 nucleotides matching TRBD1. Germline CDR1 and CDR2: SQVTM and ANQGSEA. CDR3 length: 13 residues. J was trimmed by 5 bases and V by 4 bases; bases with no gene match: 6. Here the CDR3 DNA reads TGCAGCGTTGGGGACAGGTGGTTCGAGACCCAGTACTTC. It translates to CSVGDRWFETQYF.

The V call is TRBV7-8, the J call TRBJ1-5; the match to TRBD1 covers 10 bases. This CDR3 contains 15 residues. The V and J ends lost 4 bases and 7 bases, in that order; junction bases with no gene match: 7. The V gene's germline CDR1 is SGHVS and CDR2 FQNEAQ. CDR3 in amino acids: CASSYGTGVGQPQHF. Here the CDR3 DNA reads TGTGCCAGCAGCTATGGGACAGGGGTAGGGCAGCCCCAGCATTTT.

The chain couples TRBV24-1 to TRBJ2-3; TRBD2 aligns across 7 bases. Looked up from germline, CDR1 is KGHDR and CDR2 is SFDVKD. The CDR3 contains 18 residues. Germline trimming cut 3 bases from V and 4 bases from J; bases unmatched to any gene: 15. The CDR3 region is CATSDPTFQREGADTQYF. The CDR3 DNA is TGTGCCACCAGTGATCCGACCTTTCAAAGGGAGGGAGCAGATACGCAGTATTTT.

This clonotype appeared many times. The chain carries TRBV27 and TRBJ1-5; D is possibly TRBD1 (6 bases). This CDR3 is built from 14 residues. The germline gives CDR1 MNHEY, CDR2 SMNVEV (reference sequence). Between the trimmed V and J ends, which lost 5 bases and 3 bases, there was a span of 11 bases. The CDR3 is CASSTGQFNQPQHF. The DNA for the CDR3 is TGTGCCAGCAGTACCGGACAGTTCAATCAGCCCCAGCATTTT.

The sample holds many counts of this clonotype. CDR3 coding DNA: TGTGCCAGCAGTGAACCAGGGAGGGAGCAGTACTTC. Amino acids: CASSEPGREQYF. The rearrangement joins TRBV6-1 to TRBJ2-7; a weak D match, TRBD2 (6 bases). The CDR3 has 12 residues. CDR1 is MNHNS and CDR2 is SASEGT in the germline V gene. V was cut by 2 bases and J by 7 bases, with 9 bases left in between.

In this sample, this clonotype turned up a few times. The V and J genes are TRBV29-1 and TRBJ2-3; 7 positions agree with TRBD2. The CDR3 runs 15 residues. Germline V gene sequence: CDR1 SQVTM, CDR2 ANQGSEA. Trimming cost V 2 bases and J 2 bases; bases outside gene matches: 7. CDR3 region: CSVELAVRYTDTQYF. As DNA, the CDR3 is TGCAGCGTTGAACTAGCGGTTAGATACACAGATACGCAGTATTTT.

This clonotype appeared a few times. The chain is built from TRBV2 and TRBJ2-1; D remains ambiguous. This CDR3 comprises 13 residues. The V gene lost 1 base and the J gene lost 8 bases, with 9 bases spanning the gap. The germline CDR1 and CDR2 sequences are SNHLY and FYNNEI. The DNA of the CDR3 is TGTGCCAGCAGTGAAGGGTGGGCTGATGAGCAGTTCTTC. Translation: CASSEGWADEQFF.

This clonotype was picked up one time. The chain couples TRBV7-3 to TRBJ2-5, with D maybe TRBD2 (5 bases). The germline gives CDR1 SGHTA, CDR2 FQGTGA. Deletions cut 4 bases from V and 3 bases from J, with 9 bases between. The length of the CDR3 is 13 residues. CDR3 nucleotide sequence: TGTGCCAGCAGCTATCTGGGAGAAGAGACCCAGTACTTC. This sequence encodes CASSYLGEETQYF.

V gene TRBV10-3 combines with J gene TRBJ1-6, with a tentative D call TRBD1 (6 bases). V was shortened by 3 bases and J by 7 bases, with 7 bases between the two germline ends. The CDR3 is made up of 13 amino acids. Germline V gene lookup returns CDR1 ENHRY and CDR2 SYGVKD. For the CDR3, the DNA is TGTGCCATCAGTGAAAGGGGGAATTCACCCCTCCACTTT. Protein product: CAISERGNSPLHF.

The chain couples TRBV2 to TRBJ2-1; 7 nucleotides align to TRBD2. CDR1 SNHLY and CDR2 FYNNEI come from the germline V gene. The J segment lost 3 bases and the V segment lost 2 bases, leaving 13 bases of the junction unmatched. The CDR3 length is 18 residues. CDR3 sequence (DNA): TGTGCCAGCAGTGAATCCAGAGAAGCGGGAAGTGTCTACAATGAGCAGTTCTTC. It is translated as CASSESREAGSVYNEQFF.

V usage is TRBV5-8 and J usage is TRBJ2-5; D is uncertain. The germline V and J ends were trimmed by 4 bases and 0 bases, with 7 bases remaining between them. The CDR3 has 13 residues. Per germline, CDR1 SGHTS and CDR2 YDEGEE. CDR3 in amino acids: CASSQDHQETQYF. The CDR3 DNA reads TGTGCCAGCAGCCAGGACCACCAAGAGACCCAGTACTTC.

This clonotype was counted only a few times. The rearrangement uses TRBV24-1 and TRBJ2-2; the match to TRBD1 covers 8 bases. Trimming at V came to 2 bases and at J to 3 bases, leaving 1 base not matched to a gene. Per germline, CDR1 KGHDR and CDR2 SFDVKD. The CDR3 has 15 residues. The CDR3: CATSDSGQDTGELFF. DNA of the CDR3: TGTGCCACCAGTGATTCGGGACAGGACACCGGGGAGCTGTTTTTT.

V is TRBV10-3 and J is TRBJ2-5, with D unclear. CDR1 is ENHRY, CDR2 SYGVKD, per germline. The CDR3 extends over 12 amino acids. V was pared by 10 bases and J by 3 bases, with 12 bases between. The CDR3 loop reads CASRTSEETQYF. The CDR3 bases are TGTGCCAGCCGTACAAGTGAAGAGACCCAGTACTTC.

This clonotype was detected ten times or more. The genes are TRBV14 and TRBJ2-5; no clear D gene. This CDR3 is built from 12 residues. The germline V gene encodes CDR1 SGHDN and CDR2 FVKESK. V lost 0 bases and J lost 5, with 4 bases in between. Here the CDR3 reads CASSQEYETQYF. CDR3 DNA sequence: TGTGCCAGCAGCCAAGAATACGAGACCCAGTACTTC.

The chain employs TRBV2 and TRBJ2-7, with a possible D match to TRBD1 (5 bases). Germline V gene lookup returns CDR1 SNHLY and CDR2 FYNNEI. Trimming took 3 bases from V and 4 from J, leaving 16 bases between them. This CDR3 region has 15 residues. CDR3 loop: CASSELLLGHYEQYF. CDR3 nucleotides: TGTGCCAGCAGTGAGCTTCTCCTGGGGCATTACGAGCAGTACTTC.

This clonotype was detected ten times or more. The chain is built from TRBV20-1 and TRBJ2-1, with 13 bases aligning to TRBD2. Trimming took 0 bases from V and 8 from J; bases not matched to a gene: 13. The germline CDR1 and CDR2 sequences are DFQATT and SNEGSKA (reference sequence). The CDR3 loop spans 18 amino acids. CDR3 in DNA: TGCAGTGCTAGAGATCGGACTAGCGGGGGTGACGGACGGGATGAGCAGTTCTTC. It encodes CSARDRTSGGDGRDEQFF.

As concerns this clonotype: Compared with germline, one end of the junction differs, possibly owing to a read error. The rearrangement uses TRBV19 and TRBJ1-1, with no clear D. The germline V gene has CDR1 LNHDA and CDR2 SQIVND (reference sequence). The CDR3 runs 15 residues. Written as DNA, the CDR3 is TGTGCCAGTAGTATTCCTCGGGGTCCGAACACTGAGGCTTTCTTT. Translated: CASSIPRGPNTEAFF.